Listed here are 5 T cell receptor beta chains from one sample, sequenced in a study of vaccination and CD4 T cells after COVID-19. These TCRs are of unknown antigen specificity. Sequencing of cultured CD4+ T cell DNA used the Oncomine TCR Beta short-read assay. TCRdb analysed the PCR reads with MiXCR anew, one entry per CDR3 protein. The data show more than 6,000 distinct CDR3 sequences, around 45% seen once. Sample treatment: approximately 10-day PBMC culture with coronavirus spike peptide pools or control peptides (ViraFEST assay). The sample was CD4+ T cells from blood, cultured in vitro. The receptor set was obtained from a human donor who had recovered from COVID-19.

This clonotype was observed a few times. The V gene is TRBV6-5, the J gene TRBJ1-1; D is possibly TRBD1 (6 bases). Germline V gene lookup returns CDR1 MNHEY and CDR2 SVGAGI. The CDR3 has 15 amino acids. The ends were cut back, 2 bases at V and 1 base at J, with 11 bases in the middle. The CDR3 DNA reads as TGTGCCAGCAGTTACACAGGGATATCGAACACTGAAGCTTTCTTT. Translating it yields CASSYTGISNTEAFF.

By its share, this clonotype is medium-sized (0.01 to 0.1%). V usage is TRBV29-1 and J usage is TRBJ2-3; D is unresolved. Trimming stripped 4 bases from V and 2 bases from J, with 10 bases between. CDR3 length: 13 amino acids. Germline assignment: CDR1 SQVTM and CDR2 ANQGSEA. Here the CDR3 reads CSVGRSLTDTQYF. In nucleotides, the CDR3 is TGCAGCGTTGGTAGGTCCCTCACAGATACGCAGTATTTT.

The CDR3 region is CASSLEAGKETQYF. DNA of the CDR3: TGTGCCAGCAGCTTGGAGGCAGGGAAAGAGACCCAGTACTTC. J is TRBJ2-5 and V is TRBV5-4, with D possibly TRBD1 on 5 matching bases. Trimming stripped 0 bases from V and 3 bases from J, with 9 bases between. Germline values: CDR1 SGHNT, CDR2 YYREEE (reference sequence). This CDR3 is built from 14 residues.

The V gene is TRBV12-5, the J gene TRBJ1-5; D is possibly TRBD1 (6 bases). V lost 6 bases, J lost 5 bases, and 11 bases lay in between. The CDR3 is made up of 13 amino acids. Germline V CDR1 and CDR2: LGHNT, FRNRAP. Here the CDR3 DNA reads TGTGCTAGTGGCCTGGACAGAGATCAGCCCCAGCATTTT. As protein: CASGLDRDQPQHF.

The V and J genes are TRBV25-1 and TRBJ2-3; tentative D call: TRBD2 (5 bases). Trimming took 4 bases from V and 7 from J, leaving 12 bases between them. Germline CDR1 and CDR2: MGHDK and SYGVNS. The CDR3 runs 13 residues. The chain's CDR3 is CASSVRASYTQYF. CDR3 bases: TGTGCCAGCAGTGTGAGGGCGTCTTATACGCAGTATTTT.